One sample yielded the 8 T cell receptor beta chains listed below, sequenced in a study of T cell responses to AZD1222 COVID-19 vaccine. The table came from immunoSEQ multiplex PCR; TCRdb's copy has only in-frame clones and leaves some out. Seen here are approximately 75,000 clones, 85% to 90% observed once, and the top ten hold more than 1.2%. Sequences were derived from peripheral blood, sampled 28 days after the second AZD1222 dose. These receptors were obtained from an adult who received the AZD1222 COVID-19 vaccine.

The genes are TRBV14 and TRBJ2-5, with unresolved D. The germline V and J ends were trimmed by 5 bases and 9 bases, with 13 bases remaining between them. This CDR3 is built from 12 residues. CDR1 SGHDN and CDR2 FVKESK come from the germline V gene. CDR3 in DNA: TGTGCCAGCAGCATGGTCCCACGGGCCCAGTACTTC. It encodes CASSMVPRAQYF.

The chain carries TRBV28 and TRBJ1-5; 9 positions agree with TRBD1. The germline CDR1 and CDR2 sequences are MDHEN and SYDVKM. The length of the CDR3 is 16 residues. V shed 6 bases, J shed 2 bases, and the junction held 8 bases outside the gene matches. CDR3 amino acids: CASSPTGGAGNQPQHF. The DNA for the CDR3 is TGTGCCAGCAGCCCTACAGGGGGCGCTGGCAATCAGCCCCAGCATTTT.

The J gene is TRBJ2-7, the V gene TRBV2, with 7 bases lining up with TRBD1. The CDR3 consists of 13 residues. Per the germline V gene, CDR1 is SNHLY and CDR2 is FYNNEI. With V trimmed by 6 bases and J by 3 bases, 5 bases remained unmatched. In nucleotides, the CDR3 is TGTGCCAGCAGCCCGACAGGGTTCTACGAGCAGTACTTC. Its translation: CASSPTGFYEQYF.

V is TRBV2 and J is TRBJ1-4; D gene unclear. The CDR3 spans 15 residues. CDR1 is SNHLY, CDR2 FYNNEI, per germline. The ends were cut back, 2 bases at V and 6 bases at J, with 13 bases in the middle. CDR3 bases: TGTGCCAGCAGTGAACTCGAGACGGCTTATGAAAAACTGTTTTTT. This encodes CASSELETAYEKLFF.

The V and J genes are TRBV6-6 and TRBJ2-2; TRBD1 aligns across 9 bases. CDR3 length equals 13 residues. The junction had 1 base not matched to a gene; V was cut back by 5 bases and J by 6 bases. Germline V gives CDR1 MNHNY, CDR2 SVGAGI (reference sequence). CDR3 nucleotide sequence: TGTGCCAGCAGTGGACAGGGGTCCGGGGAGCTGTTTTTT. Protein sequence: CASSGQGSGELFF.

This chain joins TRBV3-1 (or the pseudogene TRBV3-2) and TRBJ2-2; either TRBD1 or TRBD2 may fit D (6 bases each). The germline CDR1 and CDR2 sequences are LGHDT and YNNKEL (reference sequence). Trimming took 5 bases from V and 6 from J, leaving 13 bases between them. CDR3 length equals 14 residues. The DNA of the CDR3 is TGTGCCAGCAGCTTTCGAAGGGGGGCCGGGGAGCTGTTTTTT. Encoded protein: CASSFRRGAGELFF.

The gene calls are TRBV3-1 (or the pseudogene TRBV3-2) and TRBJ2-2, with D uncertain. Germline V gene lookup returns CDR1 LGHDT and CDR2 YNNKEL (reference sequence). CDR3 size: 14 residues. The V gene lost 1 base and the J gene lost 5 bases, with 8 bases spanning the gap. CDR3 nucleotides: TGTGCCAGCAGCCAAGCCTCCGGGACCGGGGAGCTGTTTTTT. Its protein product is CASSQASGTGELFF.

The V call is TRBV3-1 (or the pseudogene TRBV3-2), the J call TRBJ1-1; TRBD1 is a possible D gene (6 bases). V dropped 1 base and J dropped 8 bases, with 26 bases sitting between them. Germline CDR1 is LGHDT and CDR2 is YNNKEL (reference sequence). This CDR3 spans 18 amino acids. CDR3 sequence (DNA): TGTGCCAGCAGCCAAGTGTATTATAGGGCCAACAGGGTTAGAGAAGCTTTCTTT. Protein: CASSQVYYRANRVREAFF.